Below are 27 T cell receptor beta chains sequenced from a single sample in a study of shared clonotypes between healthy human individuals. Some clones are missing from TCRdb's copy, which holds only in-frame ones; the method was immunoSEQ multiplex PCR. The table has over 850,000 clones, around 82% seen once; the top ten hold approximately 0.5%. The material sequenced was memory CD4+ T cells from PBMCs. Sample subset: CD45RA-negative fraction. These TCRs come from a man younger than 30 in good health. Some clones in this sample may be carry-over from other donors' samples.

The CDR3 sequence: CASSSPDRYPGEKLFF. As DNA, the CDR3 is TGTGCCAGTAGTAGCCCGGACAGGTACCCGGGGGAAAAACTGTTTTTT. The chain employs TRBV19 and TRBJ1-4; 7 nucleotides line up with TRBD1. The CDR3 has 16 residues. Germline CDR1 and CDR2: LNHDA and SQIVND (reference sequence). V lost 4 bases, J lost 8 bases, and 13 bases stayed unmatched.

This clone turned up a few times. The chain employs TRBV5-6 and TRBJ2-7, with 9 positions matching TRBD2. The CDR3 extends over 15 amino acids. The germline gives CDR1 SGHDT, CDR2 YYEEEE. The J segment lost 7 bases and the V segment lost 4 bases, leaving 12 bases of the junction unmatched. The CDR3 bases are TGTGCCAGCAGCCCCGTGGGCGGGAGGGCCGAAGAGCAGTACTTC. This sequence encodes CASSPVGGRAEEQYF.

This rearrangement joins TRBV28 to TRBJ1-2, with no clear D. V was shortened by 8 bases and J by 5 bases, with 12 bases between the two germline ends. Germline V lookup: CDR1 MDHEN, CDR2 SYDVKM. The CDR3 consists of 12 residues. The CDR3 DNA reads TGTGCCAGCGTCGGCGACGGGTATGGCTACACCTTC. Protein product: CASVGDGYGYTF.

Regarding this clone: It is likely a read error: a sequence one base away is far more abundant. The conserved closing phenylalanine or tryptophan is absent in this CDR3, likely reflecting a read error. The gene calls are TRBV5-5 and TRBJ2-3, with 15 bases fitting TRBD2. Germline trimming cut 4 bases from V and 5 bases from J; bases unmatched to any gene: 5. The CDR3 has 16 amino acids. Germline V gene sequence: CDR1 SGHKS, CDR2 YYEKEE (reference sequence). The CDR3 sequence is CASSPGTSGRIDTQYS. DNA of the CDR3: TGTGCCAGCAGCCCCGGGACTAGCGGGAGGATAGATACGCAGTATTCT.

As for this clone: This sample includes further DNA sequences coding for the same CDR3. This sequence joins TRBV5-1 and TRBJ2-1; 7 bases line up with TRBD1. The CDR3 runs to 14 residues. J lost 4 bases, V lost 3 bases, and 4 bases had no gene match. The germline V gene encodes CDR1 SGHRS and CDR2 YFSETQ. CDR3 sequence (DNA): TGCGCCAGCAGCTCGCAGACAGGGTACAATGAGCAGTTCTTC. It specifies CASSSQTGYNEQFF.

The J gene is TRBJ1-2, the V gene TRBV6-1; 8 bases fit TRBD1. Trimming cost V 0 bases and J 4 bases; bases outside gene matches: 7. CDR1 and CDR2 from the germline V gene are MNHNS and SASEGT. The CDR3 covers 16 residues. The CDR3 DNA is TGTGCCAGCAGTGAAGCGCTTTCAGGGGGCGTCTATGGCTACACCTTC. Translation gives CASSEALSGGVYGYTF.

The chain combines TRBV19 with TRBJ1-2; D is undetermined. The CDR3 runs 15 residues. V was trimmed by 5 bases and J by 4 bases, leaving 17 bases between them. Germline CDR1 LNHDA, CDR2 SQIVND (reference sequence). The CDR3: CASSLVPSVGYGYTF. The CDR3 DNA reads TGTGCCAGTAGTCTGGTCCCGTCGGTGGGCTATGGCTACACCTTC.

This sequence joins TRBV11-2 and TRBJ2-7; 9 positions agree with TRBD2. The length of the CDR3 is 15 residues. The germline CDR1 and CDR2 sequences are SGHAT and FQNNGV. The ends lost 4 bases at V and 0 bases at J; junction bases unmatched: 4. The CDR3 coding sequence is TGTGCCAGCAGCTCCATAGCGGGAGTCTCCTACGAGCAGTACTTC. Protein: CASSSIAGVSYEQYF.

The chain links TRBV4-2 to TRBJ2-3; D call uncertain. This CDR3 contains 16 residues. Germline CDR1 and CDR2: LGHNA and YNFKEQ. Trimming pared 2 bases from V and 0 bases from J, leaving 12 bases between. CDR3 bases: TGTGCCAGCAGCCAACCCCTGAGAGGCAGCACAGATACGCAGTATTTT. It yields the protein CASSQPLRGSTDTQYF.

The chain joins TRBV7-9 to TRBJ1-5; weak D call: TRBD1 (5 bases). Deletions cut 4 bases from V and 1 base from J, with 8 bases between. The CDR3 is 14 residues long. Germline lookup yields CDR1 SEHNR and CDR2 FQNEAQ (reference sequence). In nucleotides, the CDR3 is TGTGCCAGCAGCTATTCAGGGAGCAATCAGCCCCAGCATTTT. It encodes CASSYSGSNQPQHF. The variable domain in full, completed from reference TRBV7-9 and TRBJ1-5, reads DTGVSQNPRHKITKRGQNVTFRCDPISEHNRLYWYRQTLGQGPEFLTYFQNEAQLEKSRLLSDRFSAERPKGSFSTLEIQRTEQGDSAMYLCASSYSGSNQPQHFGDGTRLSIL.

In its sample, this clone was seen once. In DNA form, the CDR3 reads TGTGCCAGCAGCCCGGGGGGCGGGGTAGTCTACGAGCAGTACTTC. It encodes CASSPGGGVVYEQYF. V usage is TRBV28 and J usage is TRBJ2-7; possibly TRBD2 for D (7 bases). The CDR3 loop spans 15 amino acids. V was trimmed by 6 bases and J by 3 bases, leaving 18 bases between them. Germline V lookup: CDR1 MDHEN, CDR2 SYDVKM. Based on the CDR3 plus reference TRBV28 and TRBJ2-7, the full variable domain is DVKVTQSSRYLVKRTGEKVFLECVQDMDHENMFWYRQDPGLGLRLIYFSYDVKMKEKGDIPEGYSVSREKKERFSLILESASTNQTSMYLCASSPGGGVVYEQYFGPGTRLTVT.

The rearrangement joins TRBV7-3 to TRBJ2-1; D may correspond to TRBD1 or TRBD2 (6 bases each). Germline values: CDR1 SGHTA, CDR2 FQGTGA. V was trimmed by 5 bases and J by 9 bases, leaving 11 bases between them. The CDR3 runs 12 residues. This chain's CDR3 is CASSRGLGEQFF. The CDR3 DNA sequence: TGTGCCAGCAGCCGGGGGCTGGGTGAGCAGTTCTTC.

This chain's CDR3 is CASSLGVRRVAGELFF. The CDR3 DNA reads as TGTGCCAGCAGCTTGGGGGTACGCCGGGTGGCCGGGGAGCTGTTTTTT. V usage is TRBV5-4 and J usage is TRBJ2-2, with D hard to call. V was trimmed by 0 bases and J by 6 bases, leaving 15 bases between them. Germline CDR1 SGHNT, CDR2 YYREEE (reference sequence). The CDR3 sequence is 16 residues long.

The J gene is TRBJ1-4, the V gene TRBV6-1, with D unclear. Germline lookup yields CDR1 MNHNS and CDR2 SASEGT. The CDR3 extends over 11 amino acids. The germline V and J ends were trimmed by 10 bases and 8 bases, with 11 bases remaining between them. In DNA form, the CDR3 reads TGTGCCACCGAGGTGTTGGAAAAACTGTTTTTT. This gives the protein CATEVLEKLFF.

J is TRBJ2-5 and V is TRBV14, with 10 bases matching TRBD2. The CDR3 is 16 amino acids. The trim removed 4 bases at V and 1 base at J, leaving 6 bases unmatched. Germline V gene lookup returns CDR1 SGHDN and CDR2 FVKESK. The CDR3 protein is CASSPVRTSGQETQYF. CDR3 bases: TGTGCCAGCAGCCCCGTCCGGACTAGCGGCCAAGAGACCCAGTACTTC.

Only a few counts were recorded for this clone. This sequence joins TRBV2 and TRBJ1-1; 7 bases are shared with TRBD1. The germline V gene encodes CDR1 SNHLY and CDR2 FYNNEI. This CDR3 comprises 14 residues. V gave up 4 bases and J gave up 10 bases; unmatched junction bases: 12. CDR3 sequence reads: CASSVVSGAGGAFF. The CDR3 DNA follows: TGTGCCAGCAGTGTCGTTAGCGGGGCAGGGGGAGCTTTCTTT.

The chain recombines TRBV2 with TRBJ2-5; 14 nucleotides agree with TRBD2. Germline CDR1 SNHLY, CDR2 FYNNEI. CDR3 size: 16 residues. J gave up 4 bases and V 6 bases, and 7 bases lay outside the gene matches. CDR3: CASSSGTSGSSETQYF. CDR3 nucleotides: TGTGCCAGCAGCTCTGGGACTAGCGGGAGCTCAGAGACCCAGTACTTC.

This chain connects TRBV5-4 to TRBJ2-5, with D perhaps TRBD1 (6 bases). Germline V gene sequence: CDR1 SGHNT, CDR2 YYREEE (reference sequence). V was pared by 4 bases and J by 2 bases, with 15 bases between. The CDR3 totals 15 residues. CDR3 protein: CASSTKQGQQETQYF. CDR3 coding DNA: TGTGCCAGCAGCACGAAGCAAGGACAGCAAGAGACCCAGTACTTC.

The chain recombines TRBV6-5 with TRBJ2-5, with TRBD1 matching over 7 bases. The germline V gene has CDR1 MNHEY and CDR2 SVGAGI. The J segment lost 1 base and the V segment lost 6 bases, leaving 8 bases of the junction unmatched. The CDR3 is made up of 15 amino acids. The CDR3 loop reads CASSGAGTAQETQYF. CDR3 DNA sequence: TGTGCCAGCAGCGGTGCCGGGACAGCCCAAGAGACCCAGTACTTC.

The rearrangement links TRBV4-1 to TRBJ2-1; 11 nucleotides line up with TRBD2. J gave up 6 bases and V 0 bases, and 4 bases lay outside the gene matches. The CDR3 loop spans 16 amino acids. From germline, CDR1 is MGHRA and CDR2 YSYEKL. The CDR3 region has the DNA TGCGCCAGCAGCCAAGACGTAGCGGGAGGGTTCAATGAGCAGTTCTTC. Amino acids: CASSQDVAGGFNEQFF.

The chain links TRBV7-2 to TRBJ1-2; D gene ambiguous. The CDR3 has 13 amino acids. Trimming pared 5 bases from V and 4 bases from J, leaving 11 bases between. Germline V gene lookup returns CDR1 SGHTA and CDR2 FQGNSA. The CDR3 region has the DNA TGTGCCAGCAGCCCCGCAGGATTCTATGGCTACACCTTC. Its protein is CASSPAGFYGYTF.

The rearrangement uses TRBV10-3 and TRBJ2-6, with D maybe TRBD2 (6 bases). CDR3 length: 12 amino acids. Trimming removed 2 bases from V and 12 bases from J, with 8 bases in between. Germline CDR1 ENHRY, CDR2 SYGVKD. The CDR3 bases are TGTGCCATCAGTGAGGGGGGGACCGTCCTGACTTTC. It translates to CAISEGGTVLTF.

This rearrangement joins TRBV7-8 to TRBJ2-7; 7 bases are shared with TRBD1. This CDR3 has 15 residues. V lost 3 bases, J lost 2 bases, and 7 bases stayed unmatched. Germline CDR1 is SGHVS and CDR2 is FQNEAQ. The chain's CDR3 is CASSFPTGTPYEQYF. CDR3 bases: TGTGCCAGCAGCTTCCCGACAGGGACCCCCTACGAGCAGTACTTC.

The chain links TRBV9 to TRBJ2-3; 9 bases are a match to TRBD2. This CDR3 comprises 15 residues. Germline trimming cut 3 bases from V and 3 bases from J; bases unmatched to any gene: 5. Per the germline V gene, CDR1 is SGDLS and CDR2 is YYNGEE. CDR3: CASSDGLALTDTQYF. The CDR3 DNA reads as TGTGCCAGCAGCGACGGACTAGCGCTGACAGATACGCAGTATTTT.

The chain is built from TRBV6-5 and TRBJ2-1; 11 positions match TRBD1. The V segment lost 6 bases and the J segment 7 bases; nucleotides outside the gene matches: 8. There are 15 residues in the CDR3. Germline V CDR1 and CDR2: MNHEY, SVGAGI. This chain's CDR3 is CASRTWGQGVNEQFF. The CDR3 DNA reads TGTGCCAGCAGGACCTGGGGACAGGGGGTGAATGAGCAGTTCTTC.

The chain has TRBV11-2 and TRBJ2-7; a possible D gene is TRBD2 (6 bases). Germline CDR1 reads SGHAT; CDR2 reads FQNNGV. This CDR3 has 14 amino acids. Trimming removed 7 bases at V and 2 bases at J, with 15 bases between. The CDR3 loop reads CASTHGGITYEQYF. As DNA, the CDR3 is TGTGCCAGCACCCACGGGGGTATAACCTACGAGCAGTACTTC. Full variable domain (outside the CDR3, taken from reference TRBV11-2 and TRBJ2-7): EAGVAQSPRYKIIEKRQSVAFWCNPISGHATLYWYQQILGQGPKLLIQFQNNGVVDDSQLPKDRFSAERLKGVDSTLKIQPAKLEDSAVYLCASTHGGITYEQYFGPGTRLTVT.

The V gene is TRBV27, the J gene TRBJ2-2; TRBD2 matches 7 bases. V dropped 4 bases and J dropped 7; count of bases not matched to a gene: 12. This CDR3 is 16 amino acids long. CDR1 is MNHEY and CDR2 is SMNVEV in the germline V gene (reference sequence). The CDR3 protein is CASSSVRAGAFGELFF. The CDR3, as DNA: TGTGCCAGCAGTTCGGTTAGGGCGGGAGCGTTCGGGGAGCTGTTTTTT.